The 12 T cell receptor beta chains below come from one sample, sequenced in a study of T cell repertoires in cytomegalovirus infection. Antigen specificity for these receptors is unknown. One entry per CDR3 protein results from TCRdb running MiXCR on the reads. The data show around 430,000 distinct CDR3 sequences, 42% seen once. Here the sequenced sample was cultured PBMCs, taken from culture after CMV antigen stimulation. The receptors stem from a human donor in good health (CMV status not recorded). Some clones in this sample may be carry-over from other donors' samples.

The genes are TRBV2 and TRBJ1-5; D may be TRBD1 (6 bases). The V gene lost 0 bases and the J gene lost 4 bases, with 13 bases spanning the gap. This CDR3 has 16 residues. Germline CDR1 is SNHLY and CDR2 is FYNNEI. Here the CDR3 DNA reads TGTGCCAGCAGTGAAGCCCGGGGGGCTGGGAATCAGCCCCAGCATTTT. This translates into CASSEARGAGNQPQHF. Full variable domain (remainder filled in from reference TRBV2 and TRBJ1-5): EPEVTQTPSHQVTQMGQEVILRCVPISNHLYFYWYRQILGQKVEFLVSFYNNEISEKSEIFDDQFSVERPDGSNFTLKIRSTKLEDSAMYFCASSEARGAGNQPQHFGDGTRLSIL.

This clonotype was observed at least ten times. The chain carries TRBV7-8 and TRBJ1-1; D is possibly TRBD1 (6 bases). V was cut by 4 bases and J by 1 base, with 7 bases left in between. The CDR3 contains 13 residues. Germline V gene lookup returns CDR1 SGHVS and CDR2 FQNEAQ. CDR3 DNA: TGTGCCAGCAGCTGGGGACAGAACACTGAAGCTTTCTTT. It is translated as CASSWGQNTEAFF.

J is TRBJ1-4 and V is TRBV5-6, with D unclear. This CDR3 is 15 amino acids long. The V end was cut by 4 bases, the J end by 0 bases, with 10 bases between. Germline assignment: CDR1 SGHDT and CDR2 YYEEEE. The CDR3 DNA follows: TGTGCCAGCAGCCGCCGGTGGGCAACTAATGAAAAACTGTTTTTT. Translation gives CASSRRWATNEKLFF.

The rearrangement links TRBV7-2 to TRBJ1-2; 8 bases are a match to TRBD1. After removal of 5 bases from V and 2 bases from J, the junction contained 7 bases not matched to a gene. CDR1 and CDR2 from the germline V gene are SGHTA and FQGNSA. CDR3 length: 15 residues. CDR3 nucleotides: TGTGCCAGCAGCCCCCGGACAGGGACCAACTATGGCTACACCTTC. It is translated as CASSPRTGTNYGYTF.

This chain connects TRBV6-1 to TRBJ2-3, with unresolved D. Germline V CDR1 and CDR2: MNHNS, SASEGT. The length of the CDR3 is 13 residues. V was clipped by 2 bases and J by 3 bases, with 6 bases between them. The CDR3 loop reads CASSEPRTDTQYF. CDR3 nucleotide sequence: TGTGCCAGCAGTGAACCTCGTACAGATACGCAGTATTTT.

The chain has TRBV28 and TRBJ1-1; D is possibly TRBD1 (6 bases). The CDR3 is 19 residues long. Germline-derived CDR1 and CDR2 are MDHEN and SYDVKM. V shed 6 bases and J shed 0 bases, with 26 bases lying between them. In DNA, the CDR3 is TGTGCCAGCAGCCCCAAAACCGTCTACAGGGTGCCTATGAACACTGAAGCTTTCTTT. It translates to CASSPKTVYRVPMNTEAFF.

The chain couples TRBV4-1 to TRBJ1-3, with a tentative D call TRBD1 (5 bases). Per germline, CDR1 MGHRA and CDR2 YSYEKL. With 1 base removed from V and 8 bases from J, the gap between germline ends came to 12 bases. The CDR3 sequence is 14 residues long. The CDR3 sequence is CASSQGDFRDTIYF. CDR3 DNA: TGCGCCAGCAGCCAAGGGGACTTTCGGGACACCATATATTTT.

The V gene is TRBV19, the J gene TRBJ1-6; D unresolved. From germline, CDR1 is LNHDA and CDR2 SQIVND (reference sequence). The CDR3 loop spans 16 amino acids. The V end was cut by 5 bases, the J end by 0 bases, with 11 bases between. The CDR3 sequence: CASSWTGSSYNSPLHF. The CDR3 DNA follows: TGTGCCAGTAGTTGGACCGGTAGCTCCTATAATTCACCCCTCCACTTT.

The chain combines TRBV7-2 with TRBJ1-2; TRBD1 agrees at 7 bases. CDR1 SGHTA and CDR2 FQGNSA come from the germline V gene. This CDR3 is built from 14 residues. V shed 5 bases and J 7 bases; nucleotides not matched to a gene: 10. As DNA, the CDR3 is TGTGCCAGCAGCCCGCGACAGGGAATCCGTGGCTACACCTTC. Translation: CASSPRQGIRGYTF.

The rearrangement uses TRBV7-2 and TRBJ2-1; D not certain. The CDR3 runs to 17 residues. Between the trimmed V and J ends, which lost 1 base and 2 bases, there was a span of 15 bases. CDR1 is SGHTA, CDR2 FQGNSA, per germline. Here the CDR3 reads CASSLVGLAPTYNEQFF. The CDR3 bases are TGTGCCAGCAGCTTAGTCGGTCTGGCCCCCACCTACAATGAGCAGTTCTTC.

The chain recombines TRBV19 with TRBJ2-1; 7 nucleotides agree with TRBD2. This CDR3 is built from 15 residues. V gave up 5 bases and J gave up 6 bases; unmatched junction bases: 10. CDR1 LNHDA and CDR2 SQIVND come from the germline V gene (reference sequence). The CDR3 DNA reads TGTGCCAGTAGTGTGGCTAGCGGAGGGCGCAATGAGCAGTTCTTC. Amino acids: CASSVASGGRNEQFF.

CDR3 DNA sequence: TGTGCCAGCAGCTTAAGTGGGACGGAAGAGACCCAGTACTTC. It is translated as CASSLSGTEETQYF. This chain links TRBV7-2 with TRBJ2-5, with D possibly being TRBD1 or TRBD2 (5 bases each). CDR3 length: 14 residues. Trimming pared 2 bases from V and 3 bases from J, leaving 10 bases between. CDR1 SGHTA and CDR2 FQGNSA come from the germline V gene.